Following are 12 T cell receptor beta chains from one sample sequenced in a study of regulatory T cells in long-lasting Graves disease. Stated time point: persistent/refractory GD, antithyroid drugs over 5 years with positive TRAb. Construction of the TCR library relied on RNA isolated from PBMCs. For TCR beta, libraries came from iRepertoire HTBI primers and Arm-PCR of CDR3 regions. TCRdb reprocessed the multiplex PCR reads with MiXCR, giving one entry per CDR3 protein. The table has about 430,000 distinct CDR3 sequences, 21% seen once. Sequencing was performed on peripheral blood mononuclear cells (PBMCs), taken when the disease was refractory, from a patient treated with antithyroid drugs. All receptors come from a female donor with Graves disease.

In this sample, this clonotype turned up many times. V is TRBV28 and J is TRBJ2-7; the D gene is possibly TRBD2 (6 bases). The germline gives CDR1 MDHEN, CDR2 SYDVKM. Trimming removed 1 base at V and 2 bases at J, with 12 bases between. This CDR3 spans 15 amino acids. CDR3: CASSLSPSATYEQYF. For the CDR3, the DNA is TGTGCCAGCAGTTTATCCCCTAGCGCAACCTACGAGCAGTACTTC.

The rearrangement joins TRBV20-1 to TRBJ1-5; weak D call: TRBD1 (5 bases). Trimming removed 4 bases at V and 4 bases at J, with 14 bases between. The CDR3 is 14 residues long. CDR1 is DFQATT, CDR2 SNEGSKA, per germline (reference sequence). CDR3 sequence reads: CSATGQGLNQPQHF. The CDR3 DNA is TGCAGTGCTACGGGGCAGGGCCTTAATCAGCCCCAGCATTTT.

This clonotype was seen ten or more times. The chain couples TRBV28 to TRBJ2-7; either TRBD1 or TRBD2 may fit D (5 bases each). Trimming pared 1 base from V and 0 bases from J, leaving 19 bases between. Germline V CDR1 and CDR2: MDHEN, SYDVKM. The CDR3 runs 18 residues. The chain's CDR3 is CASSLFLILGEISYEQYF. The CDR3 DNA sequence: TGTGCCAGCAGTTTATTCCTCATCTTGGGGGAAATCTCCTACGAGCAGTACTTC.

In its sample, this clonotype was seen a few times. This clone may be a read error of a much larger clone one base away. This chain links TRBV28 with TRBJ2-1, with unresolved D. In germline, CDR1 is MDHEN, CDR2 SYDVKM. This CDR3 contains 15 residues. V lost 3 bases, J lost 0 bases, and 9 bases lay in between. CDR3: CASSFGLSSYNEQFF. The CDR3 coding sequence is TGTGCCAGCAGTTTTGGGTTGAGCTCCTACAATGAGCAGTTCTTC.

This clonotype was counted many times. This rearrangement joins TRBV6-1 to TRBJ2-7; TRBD1 matches at 10 bases. CDR3 length: 14 amino acids. The V segment lost 10 bases and the J segment 5 bases; nucleotides outside the gene matches: 11. Germline loops: CDR1 MNHNS, CDR2 SASEGT. The CDR3 loop is CAISLGQGVNEQYF. In DNA, the CDR3 is TGTGCCATCAGCCTAGGACAGGGGGTTAACGAGCAGTACTTC.

This clonotype was recorded many times. The chain has TRBV12-3 or TRBV12-4 and TRBJ2-5; 7 bases line up with TRBD2. V lost 5 bases, J lost 5 bases, and 8 bases stayed unmatched. CDR3 length equals 14 residues. CDR3 region: CASSLRDGRETQYF. The DNA of the CDR3 is TGTGCCAGCAGTCTCCGGGACGGGAGGGAGACCCAGTACTTC.

This clonotype was seen ten or more times. The gene calls are TRBV2 and TRBJ1-4, with D perhaps TRBD1 (5 bases). The CDR3 consists of 14 residues. Germline CDR1 is SNHLY and CDR2 is FYNNEI. V lost 4 bases to trimming and J lost 5 bases, with 11 bases between them. CDR3 coding DNA: TGTGCCAGCAGTGCGGGGCAGACAAATGAAAAACTGTTTTTT. It codes for CASSAGQTNEKLFF.

This clonotype appeared a few times. The chain combines TRBV29-1 with TRBJ1-1; D is undetermined. Looked up from germline, CDR1 is SQVTM and CDR2 is ANQGSEA. V lost 7 bases and J 2 bases, leaving 17 bases between the germline ends. The CDR3 runs to 14 residues. The CDR3 loop reads CSARPPADNTEAFF. CDR3 DNA sequence: TGCAGCGCTCGACCCCCGGCCGATAACACTGAAGCTTTCTTT.

This clonotype was counted between two and nine times. This sequence joins TRBV5-1 and TRBJ2-1, with TRBD2 identical over 7 bases. This CDR3 has 13 amino acids. CDR1 and CDR2 from the germline V gene are SGHRS and YFSETQ. J lost 2 bases, V lost 9 bases, and 5 bases had no gene match. CDR3 in DNA: TGCGCCACCTCTAGCGGAACCTACAATGAGCAGTTCTTC. Translation gives CATSSGTYNEQFF.

The chain links TRBV11-2 to TRBJ2-3, with D perhaps matching TRBD2 (6 bases). The CDR3 length is 14 residues. Germline-derived CDR1 and CDR2 are SGHAT and FQNNGV. Deletions cut 3 bases from V and 8 bases from J, with 15 bases between. CDR3 residues: CASSFPSLGGTQYF. CDR3 in DNA: TGTGCCAGCAGCTTTCCCAGCTTGGGAGGTACGCAGTATTTT.

This clonotype was counted many times. The rearrangement joins TRBV2 to TRBJ1-2; no clear D. The CDR3 sequence is 11 residues long. Germline V CDR1 and CDR2: SNHLY, FYNNEI. V was clipped by 7 bases and J by 3 bases, with 6 bases between them. The CDR3 loop reads CASTADYGYTF. The CDR3 nucleotides read TGTGCCAGCACCGCTGACTATGGCTACACCTTC.

Ten or more counts support this clonotype. V usage is TRBV12-3 or TRBV12-4 and J usage is TRBJ2-2; 8 nucleotides match TRBD1. The V and J ends lost 2 bases and 3 bases, in that order; junction bases with no gene match: 2. This CDR3 contains 15 residues. CDR3 protein: CASSLPGGDTGELFF. DNA for the CDR3: TGTGCCAGCAGTTTACCAGGGGGCGACACCGGGGAGCTGTTTTTT.